Below, 23 T cell receptor beta chains from the same sample are listed, as sequenced in a study of T cell repertoires in cytomegalovirus infection. MiXCR, run by TCRdb on the reads, gives a single entry per CDR3 protein. The profile shows roughly 280,000 distinct CDR3 sequences, around 8.7% of them singletons. Sequencing used PBMCs. Receptors were obtained from a human donor in good health (CMV status not recorded). Some clones in this sample may be carry-over from other donors' samples.

This clonotype has ten or more counts. V usage is TRBV7-2 and J usage is TRBJ1-5; D is unresolved. The length of the CDR3 is 17 residues. Deletions cut 4 bases from V and 4 bases from J, with 20 bases between. Germline CDR1 SGHTA, CDR2 FQGNSA. CDR3 in DNA: TGTGCCAGCAGCTCGGGTACGGGGTCCCTTCGAAATCAGCCCCAGCATTTT. This codes for CASSSGTGSLRNQPQHF.

This clonotype was picked up a small number of times. V is TRBV7-6 and J is TRBJ1-1; tentatively, D is TRBD1 (5 bases). The ends were cut back, 5 bases at V and 0 bases at J, with 13 bases in the middle. The CDR3 has 15 residues. The germline V gene has CDR1 SGHVS and CDR2 FNYEAQ. CDR3 amino acids: CASSPRGTVNTEAFF. CDR3 DNA: TGTGCCAGCAGCCCCCGTGGGACGGTGAACACTGAAGCTTTCTTT.

The rearrangement uses TRBV4-1 and TRBJ2-1, with 9 bases that match TRBD1. CDR1 MGHRA and CDR2 YSYEKL come from the germline V gene. The CDR3 extends over 16 amino acids. J lost 6 bases, V lost 5 bases, and 11 bases had no gene match. The CDR3 DNA reads TGCGCCAGCAGCTTTTCCGGGACAGGGTGGGTCAATGAGCAGTTCTTC. Its translation: CASSFSGTGWVNEQFF.

The chain joins TRBV7-2 to TRBJ1-5, with 7 nucleotides matching TRBD1. Germline trimming cut 0 bases from V and 4 bases from J; bases unmatched to any gene: 9. The CDR3 is 17 residues long. The germline gives CDR1 SGHTA, CDR2 FQGNSA. The CDR3 bases are TGTGCCAGCAGCTTAGCCCCGGGGACAGTGAATAATCAGCCCCAGCATTTT. Protein product: CASSLAPGTVNNQPQHF.

This clonotype was seen at least ten times. V gene TRBV7-2 combines with J gene TRBJ2-5; TRBD1 or TRBD2 may be the D gene (5 bases each). CDR3 length: 15 residues. The germline gives CDR1 SGHTA, CDR2 FQGNSA. Trimming took off 5 bases at V and 2 bases at J, with 15 bases between the two ends. CDR3 in DNA: TGTGCCAGCAGCAGACCGGGACGGAGGCAAGAGACCCAGTACTTC. Translation gives CASSRPGRRQETQYF. Full variable domain (remainder filled in from reference TRBV7-2 and TRBJ2-5): GAGVSQSPSNKVTEKGKDVELRCDPISGHTALYWYRQSLGQGLEFLIYFQGNSAPDKSGLPSDRFSAERTGGSVSTLTIQRTQQEDSAVYLCASSRPGRRQETQYFGPGTRLLVL.

This clonotype was seen many times. V usage is TRBV12-3 or TRBV12-4 and J usage is TRBJ1-2; D is perhaps TRBD1 (5 bases). The CDR3 runs 15 residues. V was trimmed by 1 base and J by 2 bases, leaving 11 bases between them. The DNA for the CDR3 is TGTGCCAGCAGTTTAGGAGGGGCATTGAACTATGGCTACACCTTC. Its translation: CASSLGGALNYGYTF.

J is TRBJ2-4 and V is TRBV7-9, with a tentative D call TRBD2 (6 bases). This CDR3 is built from 15 residues. V lost 4 bases, J lost 8 bases, and 18 bases lay in between. The germline V gene encodes CDR1 SEHNR and CDR2 FQNEAQ (reference sequence). The CDR3 bases are TGTGCCAGCAGCTGGGGTGGGGGAGGACCGGACATTCAGTACTTC. Translation: CASSWGGGGPDIQYF.

This clonotype was observed many times. The rearrangement links TRBV7-2 to TRBJ1-4; 9 positions agree with TRBD1. In germline, CDR1 is SGHTA, CDR2 FQGNSA. The V gene end was trimmed by 5 bases and the J gene end by 2 bases; junction bases not matched to a gene: 3. This CDR3 has 15 amino acids. The CDR3 nucleotides are TGTGCCAGCAGCCACGACAGGGGGACTAATGAAAAACTGTTTTTT. Protein product: CASSHDRGTNEKLFF.

Ten or more counts support this clonotype. This chain joins TRBV7-6 and TRBJ2-1; 8 bases match TRBD2. Trimming removed 5 bases from V and 6 bases from J; junction bases left unmatched: 9. The CDR3 runs 15 residues. In germline, CDR1 is SGHVS, CDR2 FNYEAQ. DNA for the CDR3: TGTGCCAGCAGCCCCGGGGGGGCCCCTCGCAATGAGCAGTTCTTC. Protein sequence: CASSPGGAPRNEQFF.

This clonotype was detected many times. The genes are TRBV11-2 and TRBJ2-2, with D maybe TRBD2 (5 bases). Trimming cost V 6 bases and J 6 bases, with 23 bases left between them. The CDR3 length is 17 residues. Germline V gene sequence: CDR1 SGHAT, CDR2 FQNNGV. The CDR3 spells CASRSIARASVAGELFF. As DNA, the CDR3 is TGTGCCAGCAGATCTATTGCGAGGGCATCGGTAGCCGGGGAGCTGTTTTTT. Complete variable domain (other parts from reference TRBV11-2 and TRBJ2-2): EAGVAQSPRYKIIEKRQSVAFWCNPISGHATLYWYQQILGQGPKLLIQFQNNGVVDDSQLPKDRFSAERLKGVDSTLKIQPAKLEDSAVYLCASRSIARASVAGELFFGEGSRLTVL.

This clonotype was observed many times. V gene TRBV6-2 or TRBV6-3 combines with J gene TRBJ1-2; 7 positions match TRBD1. The CDR3 consists of 14 residues. V shed 7 bases, J shed 2 bases, and the junction held 7 bases outside the gene matches. CDR1 and CDR2 (germline): MNHEY, SVGEGT. CDR3 amino acids: CASNFDRDNYGYTF. DNA for the CDR3: TGTGCCAGCAATTTTGACAGGGACAACTATGGCTACACCTTC.

At least ten counts were recorded for this clonotype. Germline and junction disagree at one end, which may indicate a read error. This chain joins TRBV7-6 and TRBJ2-1; D remains unclear. Germline loops: CDR1 SGHVS, CDR2 FNYEAQ. This CDR3 is 15 amino acids long. The CDR3 coding sequence is TGTGCCAGCAGCGTAGCCAACTCCTACTTGGATGAGCAGTTCTTC. Residues: CASSVANSYLDEQFF.

The chain uses TRBV28 and TRBJ2-2; 8 bases align to TRBD1. The ends lost 5 bases at V and 6 bases at J; junction bases unmatched: 2. Germline CDR1 MDHEN, CDR2 SYDVKM. There are 13 residues in the CDR3. CDR3 sequence reads: CASSRTGSGELFF. The CDR3 DNA sequence: TGTGCCAGCAGTCGGACAGGGTCCGGGGAGCTGTTTTTT.

This clonotype was detected ten times or more. The rearrangement uses TRBV7-2 and TRBJ2-7, with 11 bases matching TRBD2. The V and J ends lost 4 bases and 5 bases, in that order; junction bases with no gene match: 7. The CDR3 spans 15 residues. Germline V gene data show CDR1 as SGHTA and CDR2 as FQGNSA. The CDR3 reads CASSSVAGGGHEQYF. For the CDR3, the DNA is TGTGCCAGCAGCTCCGTAGCGGGAGGGGGGCACGAGCAGTACTTC.

This sequence joins TRBV2 and TRBJ1-5; TRBD1 aligns across 7 bases. The V gene end was trimmed by 6 bases and the J gene end by 5 bases; junction bases not matched to a gene: 10. Germline-derived CDR1 and CDR2 are SNHLY and FYNNEI. The CDR3 is made up of 15 amino acids. The CDR3 DNA reads TGTGCCAGCAGCGAGGGGGGGACAGTCTATCAGCCCCAGCATTTT. As protein: CASSEGGTVYQPQHF.

At least ten counts were recorded for this clonotype. The chain links TRBV7-9 to TRBJ1-1; no definite D call. CDR3 length: 15 amino acids. Germline V gene lookup returns CDR1 SEHNR and CDR2 FQNEAQ (reference sequence). Trimming removed 4 bases from V and 0 bases from J, with 12 bases in between. The CDR3 reads CASSSSRLMNTEAFF. The CDR3 DNA reads TGTGCCAGCAGCTCGTCTCGGCTTATGAACACTGAAGCTTTCTTT. The full variable domain, in which reference TRBV7-9 and TRBJ1-1 provide the parts outside the CDR3, is DTGVSQNPRHKITKRGQNVTFRCDPISEHNRLYWYRQTLGQGPEFLTYFQNEAQLEKSRLLSDRFSAERPKGSFSTLEIQRTEQGDSAMYLCASSSSRLMNTEAFFGQGTRLTVV.

The sample holds many counts of this clonotype. The chain is built from TRBV19 and TRBJ2-6; the match to TRBD1 covers 10 bases. The CDR3 totals 17 residues. Looked up from germline, CDR1 is LNHDA and CDR2 is SQIVND (reference sequence). The junction had 9 bases not matched to a gene; V was cut back by 8 bases and J by 2 bases. In nucleotides, the CDR3 is TGTGCCAGTCTCCAGGACAGGGGGAGGGCTGGGGCCAACGTCCTGACTTTC. It yields the protein CASLQDRGRAGANVLTF.

In this sample, this clonotype turned up many times. The rearrangement uses TRBV7-2 and TRBJ1-2; 7 bases fit TRBD1. The CDR3 consists of 14 residues. The germline V gene has CDR1 SGHTA and CDR2 FQGNSA. The trim removed 1 base at V and 5 bases at J, leaving 4 bases unmatched. The CDR3 here is CASSLDRGPYGYTF. The CDR3 nucleotides are TGTGCCAGCAGCTTAGACAGGGGCCCGTATGGCTACACCTTC.

The rearrangement links TRBV19 to TRBJ1-2; D might be TRBD1 (5 bases). The length of the CDR3 is 12 residues. Germline CDR1 and CDR2: LNHDA and SQIVND (reference sequence). V lost 11 bases and J 0 bases, leaving 10 bases between the germline ends. The CDR3 DNA sequence: TGTGCCGGATCGACAGCTAACTATGGCTACACCTTC. The encoded protein is CAGSTANYGYTF.

There are many counts of this clonotype. The chain links TRBV7-2 to TRBJ1-5; D gene uncertain. This CDR3 region has 13 residues. Per the germline V gene, CDR1 is SGHTA and CDR2 is FQGNSA. V was clipped by 4 bases and J by 10 bases, with 14 bases between them. This chain's CDR3 is CASSSQRGDPQHF. The CDR3 DNA reads TGTGCCAGCAGCTCTCAAAGAGGAGACCCCCAGCATTTT.

There are many counts of this clonotype. The chain couples TRBV7-2 to TRBJ1-6, with D unclear. The CDR3 is 14 residues long. V lost 6 bases, J lost 9 bases, and 15 bases lay in between. Per germline, CDR1 SGHTA and CDR2 FQGNSA. The CDR3 here is CASRERLIRSPLHF. The DNA for the CDR3 is TGTGCCAGCAGGGAGAGGTTAATTCGTTCACCCCTCCACTTT.

The chain carries TRBV6-5 and TRBJ1-1; no clear D gene. This CDR3 has 15 amino acids. Trimming removed 4 bases from V and 4 bases from J, with 16 bases in between. Germline V gives CDR1 MNHEY, CDR2 SVGAGI. CDR3 DNA: TGTGCCAGCAGTTCATGGGCGGCGGTGGGCACTGAAGCTTTCTTT. This translates into CASSSWAAVGTEAFF.

The chain couples TRBV30 to TRBJ2-1; D uncertain. Deletions cut 4 bases from V and 5 bases from J, with 18 bases between. From germline, CDR1 is GTSNPN and CDR2 SVGIG (reference sequence). The CDR3 extends over 15 amino acids. The CDR3 region has the DNA TGTGCCTGGAAACCCAAGGGTGGCGGCCACAATGAGCAGTTCTTC. This gives the protein CAWKPKGGGHNEQFF.